The 5 T cell receptor beta chains reported below all come from one sample, sequenced in a study of OX40 agonist ivuxolimab in advanced cancers. Sequencing used immunoSEQ multiplex PCR; TCRdb keeps in-frame clones, though not all of them. The sample includes about 71,000 clones, around 87% seen only once; the top ten take around 1%. Sequenced material: CD4+ or CD8+ T cells sorted from blood, taken in a trial of the OX40 agonist ivuxolimab. The receptors originated from an adult with an advanced solid tumor such as melanoma, head and neck, liver or kidney cancer.

The chain is built from TRBV28 and TRBJ1-5; D not certain. The CDR3 is 15 amino acids. Germline loops: CDR1 MDHEN, CDR2 SYDVKM. V was cut by 7 bases and J by 0 bases, with 13 bases left in between. The CDR3: CASMKAAGSNQPQHF. As DNA, the CDR3 is TGTGCCAGCATGAAAGCAGCCGGTAGCAATCAGCCCCAGCATTTT.

This clone was seen only once. The chain uses TRBV19 and TRBJ2-2; D not resolved. CDR1 and CDR2 from the germline V gene are LNHDA and SQIVND (reference sequence). This CDR3 region has 14 residues. Trimming took 0 bases from V and 3 from J, leaving 5 bases between them. CDR3 DNA: TGTGCCAGTAGTATAGATCCCTACACCGGGGAGCTGTTTTTT. This gives the protein CASSIDPYTGELFF.

This clone turned up a few times. The chain is built from TRBV11-2 and TRBJ2-7; D not certain. V was pared by 5 bases and J by 2 bases, with 10 bases between. Per the germline V gene, CDR1 is SGHAT and CDR2 is FQNNGV. The CDR3 length is 13 residues. CDR3 sequence reads: CASSEWTAYEQYF. CDR3 in DNA: TGTGCCAGCAGCGAGTGGACCGCCTACGAGCAGTACTTC.

This chain links TRBV5-1 with TRBJ2-5; TRBD1 agrees at 7 bases. Germline values: CDR1 SGHRS, CDR2 YFSETQ. The CDR3 loop spans 16 amino acids. J was trimmed by 0 bases and V by 5 bases; bases with no gene match: 10. CDR3 nucleotides: TGCGCCAGCAGGGGAGACAGGGCCGGGTACCAAGAGACCCAGTACTTC. Protein: CASRGDRAGYQETQYF.

The chain carries TRBV10-3 and TRBJ2-7, with D possibly TRBD1 on 6 matching bases. The V gene lost 3 bases and the J gene lost 3 bases, with 15 bases spanning the gap. Germline CDR1 is ENHRY and CDR2 is SYGVKD. CDR3 length: 15 amino acids. DNA of the CDR3: TGTGCCATCAGTGATGCCGGGACACTCCTCTACGAGCAGTACTTC. Its protein product is CAISDAGTLLYEQYF.